This T cell receptor beta chain was identified in a study of shared clonotypes between healthy human individuals. This clone was observed many times. The sample has other DNA sequences that encode this CDR3 too. V shed 5 bases and J shed 0 bases, with 6 bases lying between them. Germline V gene lookup returns CDR1 MNHEY and CDR2 SMNVEV (reference sequence). This CDR3 region has 13 residues. Libraries were prepared by immunoSEQ multiplex PCR; TCRdb keeps only in-frame clonotypes and omits some of them. The repertoire holds around 500,000 clones, with over 70% as singletons. The material sequenced was PBMCs. The origin of this receptor is a woman between 35 and 50 years old in good health. Some clones in this sample may be carry-over from other donors' samples. The genes are TRBV27 and TRBJ2-3, with D unclear. CDR3 sequence (DNA): TGTGCCAGCAGTCAGCGAAGCACAGATACGCAGTATTTT. Amino acids: CASSQRSTDTQYF.